The 5 T cell receptor beta chains in this list originate from one sample, sequenced in a study of T cells in Graves' hyperthyroidism and ophthalmopathy. RNA transcripts yielded amplified TCR beta CDR3 regions. HTBI primers drove first-round RT-PCR of the TCR CDR3. Each CDR3 protein is one row after TCRdb ran MiXCR on the multiplex PCR reads. Of 250,000 or so distinct CDR3 sequences in the sample, roughly 15% were seen once. Sequenced material: blood. All receptors derive from a woman between 50 and 59 years old with Graves' hyperthyroidism that later progressed to Graves' ophthalmopathy.

The genes are TRBV6-1 and TRBJ2-1, with 13 bases lining up with TRBD2. The CDR3 runs 17 residues. Per germline, CDR1 MNHNS and CDR2 SASEGT. V shed 0 bases and J 5 bases; nucleotides not matched to a gene: 4. The CDR3, as DNA: TGTGCCAGCAGTGAAGCGGAAGGACTAGCGGGGGACAATGAGCAGTTCTTC. Protein sequence: CASSEAEGLAGDNEQFF.

The chain recombines TRBV20-1 with TRBJ2-1, with 14 bases identical to TRBD2. The CDR3 is 15 residues long. Germline lookup yields CDR1 DFQATT and CDR2 SNEGSKA (reference sequence). V gave up 2 bases and J gave up 6 bases; unmatched junction bases: 3. CDR3 bases: TGCAGTGCTAGACCGGGACTAGCGGGAGCCAATGAGCAGTTCTTC. Protein sequence: CSARPGLAGANEQFF.

This rearrangement joins TRBV20-1 to TRBJ2-3; D possibly corresponds to TRBD1 (7 bases). Germline V gene sequence: CDR1 DFQATT, CDR2 SNEGSKA (reference sequence). Deletions cut 1 base from V and 3 bases from J, with 14 bases between. The CDR3 is made up of 15 amino acids. This CDR3 reads CSARGGGGTTDTQYF. The CDR3 nucleotides are TGCAGTGCTAGAGGCGGAGGGGGCACGACAGATACGCAGTATTTT.

This chain links TRBV7-9 with TRBJ2-1; maybe TRBD2 (6 bases). CDR1 and CDR2 from the germline V gene are SEHNR and FQNEAQ (reference sequence). The V and J ends lost 7 bases and 0 bases respectively, with 16 bases between them. The CDR3 sequence is 16 residues long. The CDR3 region is CASTPPEGASYNEQFF. The DNA for the CDR3 is TGTGCCAGCACCCCCCCGGAGGGCGCCTCCTACAATGAGCAGTTCTTC.

This clonotype was found many times. The chain has TRBV2 and TRBJ2-7; maybe TRBD1 (6 bases). Germline V gene lookup returns CDR1 SNHLY and CDR2 FYNNEI. Trimming cost V 8 bases and J 1 base, with 18 bases left between them. The CDR3 has 15 amino acids. CDR3 nucleotide sequence: TGTGCCAGCGAGGAAGCAGGGGCTGTTTCCTACGAGCAGTACTTC. Encoded protein: CASEEAGAVSYEQYF.